Below, 10 T cell receptor beta chains from the same sample are listed, as sequenced in a study of response to subunit inactivated influenza vaccine. One entry per CDR3 protein, called by TCRdb with MiXCR from the RT-PCR reads. The sample holds around 480,000 distinct CDR3 sequences, roughly 9.7% seen once. Here the sequenced sample was PBMCs from blood, taken about 6 weeks after vaccination. These receptors were taken from a man aged 45-60 years who received an inactivated influenza vaccine.

The chain recombines TRBV7-3 with TRBJ2-1; 10 nucleotides line up with TRBD2. J was trimmed by 1 base and V by 7 bases; bases with no gene match: 7. This CDR3 is 16 amino acids long. CDR1 and CDR2 (germline): SGHTA, FQGTGA. The CDR3 DNA follows: TGTGCCAGCACTCTGAGCGGGAGGGGTTCCTACAATGAGCAGTTCTTC. It is translated as CASTLSGRGSYNEQFF.

The chain recombines TRBV5-1 with TRBJ2-2; 7 bases agree with TRBD1. The CDR3 consists of 15 residues. V lost 0 bases, J lost 5 bases, and 4 bases stayed unmatched. Per germline, CDR1 SGHRS and CDR2 YFSETQ. CDR3 in DNA: TGCGCCAGCAGCTTGGGTGACAGGGTAACCGGGGAGCTGTTTTTT. It codes for CASSLGDRVTGELFF.

V is TRBV3-1 and J is TRBJ2-7; D not certain. Trimming took 2 bases from V and 7 from J, leaving 12 bases between them. Germline V gene lookup returns CDR1 LGHDT and CDR2 YNNKEL (reference sequence). CDR3 size: 13 residues. CDR3 nucleotide sequence: TGTGCCAGCAGCCAATCCTATCCGTTGGAGCAGTACTTC. It codes for CASSQSYPLEQYF.

V usage is TRBV4-1 and J usage is TRBJ2-6, with no clear D. The CDR3 consists of 14 residues. Germline V gives CDR1 MGHRA, CDR2 YSYEKL. The ends were cut back, 5 bases at V and 12 bases at J, with 17 bases in the middle. CDR3 sequence (DNA): TGCGCCAGCAGCTCTACTTTGGCGGTGGGCGTCCTGACTTTC. This encodes CASSSTLAVGVLTF.

About this clonotype itself: The conserved phenylalanine or tryptophan normally closing the CDR3 is absent here, so this likely arose from a read error. The chain uses TRBV6-1 and TRBJ1-2; D gene unclear. This CDR3 is built from 15 residues. The germline CDR1 and CDR2 sequences are MNHNS and SASEGT. This chain's CDR3 is CASREGSRTAYGYTL. In DNA, the CDR3 is TGTGCCAGCAGAGAAGGATCAAGGACCGCTTATGGCTACACCTTA.

Ten or more counts support this clonotype. The chain uses TRBV11-2 and TRBJ2-3; 10 bases line up with TRBD2. There are 18 residues in the CDR3. After removal of 0 bases from V and 6 bases from J, the junction contained 12 bases not matched to a gene. Germline lookup yields CDR1 SGHAT and CDR2 FQNNGV. CDR3 sequence reads: CASSLEGLAGAVFDTQYF. The CDR3 nucleotides are TGTGCCAGCAGCTTAGAGGGTCTAGCGGGGGCCGTTTTTGATACGCAGTATTTT.

This clonotype was found many times. The V gene is TRBV10-3, the J gene TRBJ2-1; D is perhaps TRBD1 (5 bases). CDR3 length equals 15 residues. Trimming shortened V by 2 bases and J by 2 bases, and 10 bases separated the two germline ends. The germline gives CDR1 ENHRY, CDR2 SYGVKD. The CDR3, as DNA: TGTGCCATCAGTGAGACAGCAGGGACCTACAATGAGCAGTTCTTC. Translating gives CAISETAGTYNEQFF.

This clonotype showed up just a few times. The gene calls are TRBV5-1 and TRBJ1-4, with 10 bases identical to TRBD1. Trimming cost V 3 bases and J 7 bases; bases outside gene matches: 3. In germline, CDR1 is SGHRS, CDR2 YFSETQ. CDR3 length: 14 amino acids. The DNA for the CDR3 is TGCGCCAGCAGCTCCGACAGGGGGCCTGAAAAACTGTTTTTT. Amino acid sequence: CASSSDRGPEKLFF. The full variable domain, with the rest looked up from reference TRBV5-1 and TRBJ1-4, is KAGVTQTPRYLIKTRGQQVTLSCSPISGHRSVSWYQQTPGQGLQFLFEYFSETQRNKGNFPGRFSGRQFSNSRSEMNVSTLELGDSALYLCASSSDRGPEKLFFGSGTQLSVL.

CDR3 sequence: CASSQDLGREDTQYF. The CDR3 nucleotides are TGCGCCAGCAGCCAAGACCTCGGAAGGGAGGATACGCAGTATTTT. The chain links TRBV4-3 to TRBJ2-3, with D possibly being TRBD2 (5 bases). CDR3 length: 15 amino acids. Germline CDR1 reads LGHNA; CDR2 reads YSLEER. V was pared by 0 bases and J by 6 bases, with 13 bases between.

This chain joins TRBV5-1 and TRBJ1-1; 9 bases fit TRBD1. The V gene's germline CDR1 is SGHRS and CDR2 YFSETQ. The CDR3 is made up of 14 amino acids. V was clipped by 4 bases and J by 1 base; unmatched bases: 2. CDR3 in amino acids: CASSPQGANTEAFF. DNA of the CDR3: TGCGCCAGCAGCCCACAGGGGGCGAACACTGAAGCTTTCTTT.